A single sample gave rise to the 6 T cell receptor beta chains below, sequenced in a study of blood T cells in healthy people across ages. The authors ran a second PCR of roughly 6 to 12 cycles using a sample-barcoded 5' primer and a J-beta primer mix. MiXCR was run by TCRdb on the 5' RACE reads, yielding one entry per CDR3 protein. Of 700,000 to 950,000 distinct CDR3 sequences listed, about three fifths are singletons. The sample taken for sequencing was blood. Receptors were obtained from a man younger than 40 in good health.

The chain links TRBV28 to TRBJ2-1; maybe TRBD2 (5 bases). Per germline, CDR1 MDHEN and CDR2 SYDVKM. V was cut by 7 bases and J by 4 bases, with 11 bases left in between. The CDR3 is made up of 13 amino acids. The CDR3 here is CASTDPGYNEQFF. In DNA, the CDR3 is TGTGCCAGCACTGATCCGGGATACAATGAGCAGTTCTTC.

This clonotype was observed a single time. CDR3 residues: CASSVGVWAETQYF. CDR3 sequence (DNA): TGTGCCAGCAGCGTAGGAGTATGGGCGGAGACCCAGTACTTC. The genes are TRBV9 and TRBJ2-5; no firm D call. The length of the CDR3 is 14 residues. Germline V gene data show CDR1 as SGDLS and CDR2 as YYNGEE. V was trimmed by 0 bases and J by 5 bases, leaving 11 bases between them. Based on the CDR3 plus reference TRBV9 and TRBJ2-5, the full variable domain is DSGVTQTPKHLITATGQRVTLRCSPRSGDLSVYWYQQSLDQGLQFLIQYYNGEERAKGNILERFSAQQFPDLHSELNLSSLELGDSALYFCASSVGVWAETQYFGPGTRLLVL.

This clonotype was detected only a few times. This sequence joins TRBV13 and TRBJ2-5; D not resolved. V was cut by 3 bases and J by 3 bases, with 8 bases left in between. Germline V gene lookup returns CDR1 PRHDT and CDR2 FYEKMQ (reference sequence). The CDR3 runs 13 residues. CDR3 protein: CASSFDFEETQYF. The CDR3, as DNA: TGTGCCAGCAGCTTTGACTTCGAAGAGACCCAGTACTTC. Looking up the rest from reference TRBV13 and TRBJ2-5 gives the full variable domain: AAGVIQSPRHLIKEKRETATLKCYPIPRHDTVYWYQQGPGQDPQFLISFYEKMQSDKGSIPDRFSAQQFSDYHSELNMSSLELGDSALYFCASSFDFEETQYFGPGTRLLVL.

CDR3: CSVVRGLAGELFF. For the CDR3, the DNA is TGCAGCGTTGTGAGGGGGCTAGCCGGGGAGCTGTTTTTT. This chain uses TRBV29-1 with TRBJ2-2; 7 bases align to TRBD1. The CDR3 is 13 amino acids. Germline CDR1 SQVTM, CDR2 ANQGSEA. Unmatched junction bases numbered 5, after V lost 4 bases and J lost 6 bases.

Only a few counts were recorded for this clonotype. A junction boundary mismatches the germline segment, possibly from a read error. This chain joins TRBV7-3 and TRBJ2-7, with 7 bases fitting TRBD1. The CDR3 consists of 14 residues. CDR1 is SGHTA, CDR2 FQGTGA, per germline. This CDR3 reads CASSDRTGSDEQYF. DNA of the CDR3: TGTGCCAGCAGCGACCGGACAGGCTCCGACGAGCAGTACTTC.

This clonotype was counted only a few times. This sequence joins TRBV7-2 and TRBJ2-5; D may match TRBD1 or TRBD2 (6 bases each). The CDR3 is made up of 14 amino acids. CDR1 is SGHTA and CDR2 is FQGNSA in the germline V gene. Deletions cut 9 bases from V and 3 bases from J, with 17 bases between. CDR3 sequence reads: CASSPGALKETQYF. The CDR3 region has the DNA TGTGCCAGTAGCCCGGGGGCGTTGAAAGAGACCCAGTACTTC.